This TCR beta chain was recorded in a study of Graves' ophthalmopathy and Graves' hyperthyroidism. Study at large: Sampling took place at initial diagnosis, with peripheral blood obtained before any treatment.

Each donor who had ophthalmopathy showed moderate-to-severe activity, a CAS of ≥3, a NOSPECS of ≥4, and a duration under 3 months. Orbital computed tomography and thyroid ultrasound, along with TRAb, serum thyroxine and clinical symptoms, underpinned diagnosis. The CDR3 is 15 amino acids. With V trimmed by 1 base and J by 7 bases, 8 bases remained unmatched. Germline V CDR1 and CDR2: MNHEY, SVGAGI. RNA transcripts served as template for amplifying TCR beta CDR3 sequences. HTBI primers were used in a first-round RT-PCR, which preceded a second-round multiplex PCR. Via MiXCR, TCRdb re-called the multiplex PCR reads, giving one row per CDR3 protein. Here the sample spans about 400,000 distinct CDR3 sequences, around 19% being singletons.

The source material was peripheral blood. This receptor was identified in a woman aged 18-29 years with Graves' ophthalmopathy. This rearrangement joins TRBV6-5 to TRBJ2-7; TRBD1 matches at 9 bases. The CDR3 region is CASSYLVQGAREQYF. For the CDR3, the DNA is TGTGCCAGCAGTTACTTAGTACAGGGGGCTAGAGAGCAGTACTTC.